This entry is about one T cell receptor (beta chain). No DNA is shown, since the ends of the CDR3 on it are uncertain; the CDR3 is the one TCRdb lists. The CDR3 totals 21 residues, both ends included. Germline V gives CDR1 DFQATT, CDR2 SNEGSKA (reference sequence). This entry comes from a study of neurological immune-mediated disorders. MiXCR was run by TCRdb on the 5' RACE reads, yielding one entry per CDR3 protein. This table has about 79,000 distinct CDR3 sequences, 13% to 15% appearing once. The clonotype comes from a woman aged 50 to 60 in good health. The chain couples TRBV20-1 to TRBJ1-1; TRBD1 is taken as the D call from the table, unchecked against the DNA. The sequencing sample was made of PBMCs. This chain's CDR3 is CSASLLGTYEQYFGPGTEAFF.